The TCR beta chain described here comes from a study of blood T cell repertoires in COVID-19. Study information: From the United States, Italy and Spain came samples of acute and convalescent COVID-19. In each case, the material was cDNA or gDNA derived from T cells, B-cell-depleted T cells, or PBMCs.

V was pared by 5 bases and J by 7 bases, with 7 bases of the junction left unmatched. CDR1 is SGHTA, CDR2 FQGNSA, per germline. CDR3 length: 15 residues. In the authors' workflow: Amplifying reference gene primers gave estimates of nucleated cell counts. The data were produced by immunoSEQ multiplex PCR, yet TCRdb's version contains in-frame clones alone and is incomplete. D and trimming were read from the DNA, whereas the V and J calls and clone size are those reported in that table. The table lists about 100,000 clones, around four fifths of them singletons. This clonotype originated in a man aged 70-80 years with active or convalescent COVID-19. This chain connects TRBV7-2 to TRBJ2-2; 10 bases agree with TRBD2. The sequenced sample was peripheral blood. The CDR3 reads CASSQSGGVGGELFF. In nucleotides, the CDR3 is TGTGCCAGCAGCCAAAGCGGGGGGGTAGGCGGGGAGCTGTTTTTT.